This T cell receptor beta chain was recovered during a study of blood T cell repertoires in COVID-19. Study overall: The cDNA or gDNA used as material had been derived from T cells, B-cell-depleted T cells, or PBMCs.

Produced via immunoSEQ multiplex PCR; TCRdb's table is partial and in-frame only. The sample has 50,000 to 65,000 clones; 70% to 90% are singletons. Trimming stripped 9 bases from V and 6 bases from J, with 10 bases between. This CDR3 is 11 amino acids long. This clonotype originated in a human donor in a cohort sampled during active COVID-19. The sequenced sample was peripheral blood. J is TRBJ2-3 and V is TRBV12-3 or TRBV12-4; possibly TRBD1 for D (6 bases). In nucleotides, the CDR3 is TGTGCCAGTCATCAGGGGGATACGCAGTATTTT. Amino acids: CASHQGDTQYF.